Following are 10 T cell receptor beta chains from one sample sequenced in a study of OX40 agonist ivuxolimab in advanced cancers. Libraries were prepared by immunoSEQ multiplex PCR; TCRdb keeps only in-frame clonotypes and omits some of them. Here the sample spans more than 40,000 clones, around nine tenths being singletons. The sequencing here drew on CD4+ or CD8+ T cells sorted from blood, taken in a trial of the OX40 agonist ivuxolimab. Receptors were obtained from an adult with an advanced solid tumor such as melanoma, head and neck, liver or kidney cancer.

The table lists this clone with a few counts. The V call is TRBV9, the J call TRBJ2-3; D possibly corresponds to TRBD2 (6 bases). The CDR3 has 19 amino acids. The germline V and J ends were trimmed by 2 bases and 4 bases, with 26 bases remaining between them. Germline lookup yields CDR1 SGDLS and CDR2 YYNGEE. CDR3 DNA sequence: TGTGCCAGCAGCGTGAAATCCGGGACTTTTGGGTTAGGGTCAGATACGCAGTATTTT. Encoded protein: CASSVKSGTFGLGSDTQYF.

CDR3 protein: CASSPDGNYGYTF. CDR3 nucleotide sequence: TGTGCCAGCAGCCCGGACGGTAACTATGGCTACACCTTC. The rearrangement uses TRBV9 and TRBJ1-2; no reliable D call. The germline V and J ends were trimmed by 4 bases and 1 base, with 8 bases remaining between them. Per the germline V gene, CDR1 is SGDLS and CDR2 is YYNGEE. CDR3 length: 13 residues.

V gene TRBV27 combines with J gene TRBJ1-1; 9 positions agree with TRBD1. Losses at the gene ends were 6 bases for V and 4 bases for J; bases not matched to a gene: 6. The CDR3 extends over 14 amino acids. Per the germline V gene, CDR1 is MNHEY and CDR2 is SMNVEV (reference sequence). The CDR3 loop is CASSPGQGGTEAFF. CDR3 DNA sequence: TGTGCCAGCAGCCCGGGACAGGGAGGCACTGAAGCTTTCTTT.

V and J are TRBV5-6 and TRBJ1-1; 7 bases agree with TRBD1. The length of the CDR3 is 14 residues. CDR1 is SGHDT and CDR2 is YYEEEE in the germline V gene. The ends lost 2 bases at V and 8 bases at J; junction bases unmatched: 9. The DNA of the CDR3 is TGTGCCAGCAGCTTTTCTACGACAGGGCTAGAAGCTTTCTTT. Amino acids: CASSFSTTGLEAFF.

The CDR3 loop is CASSYRSYEQYF. CDR3 bases: TGTGCCAGCAGTTACCGATCCTACGAGCAGTACTTC. V is TRBV2 and J is TRBJ2-7; D call uncertain. Per the germline V gene, CDR1 is SNHLY and CDR2 is FYNNEI. The ends were cut back, 5 bases at V and 1 base at J, with 6 bases in the middle. The CDR3 runs 12 residues.

This clone occurred once. The genes are TRBV13 and TRBJ1-3; 7 bases line up with TRBD1. The germline V gene has CDR1 PRHDT and CDR2 FYEKMQ (reference sequence). V was clipped by 5 bases and J by 4 bases; unmatched bases: 8. The CDR3 is 15 amino acids. CDR3 DNA sequence: TGTGCCAGCAGCCCGAGCGACAGGGCAGGAAACACCATATATTTT. Protein: CASSPSDRAGNTIYF.

The chain has TRBV9 and TRBJ2-7; D is tentatively TRBD1 or TRBD2 (5 bases each). V lost 0 bases and J 3 bases, leaving 13 bases between the germline ends. This CDR3 has 15 residues. From germline, CDR1 is SGDLS and CDR2 YYNGEE. As DNA, the CDR3 is TGTGCCAGCAGCGTAGCTCACGGGGCAGGCTACGAGCAGTACTTC. Protein product: CASSVAHGAGYEQYF.

The V gene is TRBV12-5, the J gene TRBJ2-3; 8 bases are shared with TRBD2. Germline CDR1 LGHNT, CDR2 FRNRAP. J gave up 4 bases and V 3 bases, and 0 bases lay outside the gene matches. This CDR3 contains 13 residues. The CDR3 nucleotides are TGTGCTAGTGGTTTCGGGGGGGCAGATACGCAGTATTTT. It encodes CASGFGGADTQYF.

The chain joins TRBV11-3 to TRBJ2-7; 7 bases align to TRBD1. CDR3 length: 14 amino acids. Germline V gene sequence: CDR1 SGHNT, CDR2 YENEEA. The trim removed 0 bases at V and 5 bases at J, leaving 4 bases unmatched. CDR3 region: CASSLEGTVDEQYF. The CDR3 coding sequence is TGTGCCAGCAGCTTAGAGGGGACAGTTGACGAGCAGTACTTC.

V is TRBV9 and J is TRBJ2-7, with 10 positions matching TRBD1. The CDR3 runs to 16 residues. CDR1 and CDR2 (germline): SGDLS, YYNGEE. The J segment lost 3 bases and the V segment lost 2 bases, leaving 8 bases of the junction unmatched. CDR3 in amino acids: CASSVQTGGADYEQYF. The CDR3 DNA is TGTGCCAGCAGCGTCCAGACAGGGGGCGCCGACTACGAGCAGTACTTC.